This record looks at one T cell receptor (beta chain) sequence and its context. This entry comes from a study of shared clonotypes between healthy human individuals. Nashville, Tennessee was home to all donors, who were Caucasian adults. Per the original data handling: Filtering differed because ImmunoSEQ produced junction-only sequences that carried no quality scores. Using immunoSEQ multiplex PCR, the repertoire was profiled, and TCRdb retains in-frame clones only, with some absent. V and J calls and clone size are copied from that table; D and trimming were computed from the DNA. The table includes around 1,000,000 clones, 70% to 85% detected once. The specimen sequenced was memory CD4+ T cells from PBMCs. The subset was: CD45RA-negative fraction. This TCR was sampled from a man younger than 30 in good health. Some clones in this sample may be carry-over from other donors' samples.

The CDR3 is CASSIQGRHEQYF. DNA of the CDR3: TGTGCCAGCAGTATACAGGGGAGGCACGAGCAGTACTTC. The rearrangement joins TRBV6-6 to TRBJ2-7; maybe TRBD1 (7 bases). Germline values: CDR1 MNHNY, CDR2 SVGAGI (reference sequence). The CDR3 runs to 13 residues. Trimming pared 5 bases from V and 5 bases from J, leaving 13 bases between.